Below are 19 T cell receptor beta chains sequenced from a single sample in a study of PD-1 blockade in classical Hodgkin lymphoma (dated by TCRdb to the early 2020s). The method behind the library was the immunoSEQ multiplex PCR assay. Sourced from immuneACCESS, this table was stored by TCRdb with only in-frame sequences that have V and J called. A share of the clones is absent; for the studies checked, an unresolved V gene accounts for under half, and the remainder has no known explanation. The sample table records 70,000 or so clones; over 90% of these occur just once. Over 2.5% of the sample comes from the top ten. Reading the label with the study, this specimen's time point is: newly diagnosed, previously untreated cHL patient sample. Sequences were obtained from peripheral blood mononuclear cells (PBMCs). Receptor source: a human donor with classical Hodgkin lymphoma.

Only a few counts were recorded for this clone. The chain combines TRBV6-6 with TRBJ2-5, with D uncertain. CDR1 is MNHNY, CDR2 SVGAGI, per germline (reference sequence). The CDR3 length is 14 residues. Trimming took off 6 bases at V and 5 bases at J, with 16 bases between the two ends. This CDR3 reads CASSQTWLSETQYF. CDR3 DNA: TGTGCCAGCAGCCAAACCTGGCTATCCGAGACCCAGTACTTC.

This chain connects TRBV30 to TRBJ2-3; TRBD2 matches at 7 bases. The germline V gene has CDR1 GTSNPN and CDR2 SVGIG (reference sequence). Trimming at V came to 4 bases and at J to 3 bases, leaving 4 bases not matched to a gene. This CDR3 spans 13 amino acids. CDR3 nucleotide sequence: TGTGCCTGGACCGAGGGAGGGACAGATACGCAGTATTTT. Its translation is CAWTEGGTDTQYF.

This clone is judged medium-sized. The CDR3, as DNA: TGCAGCGTTGAACCGGAAGGGCTTGAGCAGTTCTTC. This gives the protein CSVEPEGLEQFF. V and J are TRBV29-1 and TRBJ2-1; no definite D call. This CDR3 is 12 amino acids long. Trimming removed 2 bases at V and 9 bases at J, with 11 bases between. The germline CDR1 and CDR2 sequences are SQVTM and ANQGSEA.

This chain links TRBV20-1 with TRBJ1-1; D gene uncertain. This CDR3 is 11 amino acids long. Trimming left V 1 base short and J 11 bases short, with 11 bases between. Germline CDR1 and CDR2: DFQATT and SNEGSKA (reference sequence). CDR3 in DNA: TGCAGTGCTAGAGTAAAGGGTTGGGCTTTCTTT. The encoded protein is CSARVKGWAFF.

The gene calls are TRBV28 and TRBJ1-1; D remains unclear. V shed 4 bases and J shed 1 base, with 10 bases lying between them. From germline, CDR1 is MDHEN and CDR2 SYDVKM. This CDR3 is built from 14 residues. The CDR3 reads CASSSPGKNTEAFF. The DNA for the CDR3 is TGTGCCAGCAGTTCGCCGGGTAAGAACACTGAAGCTTTCTTT.

The V and J genes are TRBV27 and TRBJ2-6; the match to TRBD1 covers 8 bases. V lost 7 bases, J lost 0 bases, and 5 bases stayed unmatched. This CDR3 is built from 16 residues. CDR1 and CDR2 from the germline V gene are MNHEY and SMNVEV (reference sequence). The CDR3 nucleotides are TGTGCCAGCAAGGGGACAGGATTCTCTGGGGCCAACGTCCTGACTTTC. It codes for CASKGTGFSGANVLTF.

The CDR3 protein is CASSIDTGPGDQPQHF. The CDR3 nucleotides read TGTGCCAGTAGTATAGATACAGGGCCGGGGGATCAGCCCCAGCATTTT. The genes are TRBV19 and TRBJ1-5; D is possibly TRBD1 (6 bases). This CDR3 is 16 amino acids long. The ends were cut back, 0 bases at V and 5 bases at J, with 14 bases in the middle. In germline, CDR1 is LNHDA, CDR2 SQIVND (reference sequence).

J is TRBJ2-1 and V is TRBV5-1, with TRBD1 identical over 7 bases. CDR1 and CDR2 from the germline V gene are SGHRS and YFSETQ. V dropped 2 bases and J dropped 6; count of bases not matched to a gene: 5. The CDR3 totals 14 residues. In DNA, the CDR3 is TGCGCCAGCAGCTTTCGACAGGGAGTCAATGAGCAGTTCTTC. Its protein is CASSFRQGVNEQFF.

The chain recombines TRBV6-5 with TRBJ1-1; the match to TRBD1 covers 8 bases. The CDR3 spans 15 residues. Germline loops: CDR1 MNHEY, CDR2 SVGAGI. J was trimmed by 1 base and V by 0 bases; bases with no gene match: 1. This CDR3 is CASSYSGTGNTEAFF. Written as DNA, the CDR3 is TGTGCCAGCAGTTACTCCGGGACAGGGAACACTGAAGCTTTCTTT.

The gene calls are TRBV11-2 and TRBJ2-5; 14 positions match TRBD2. V was clipped by 7 bases and J by 4 bases; unmatched bases: 5. This CDR3 spans 15 amino acids. Per germline, CDR1 SGHAT and CDR2 FQNNGV. The CDR3 protein is CASTQTSGGAETQYF. CDR3 coding DNA: TGTGCCAGCACCCAGACTAGCGGGGGGGCAGAGACCCAGTACTTC.

This clone appeared a few times. This chain joins TRBV11-2 and TRBJ2-1; D call uncertain. V was cut by 4 bases and J by 7 bases, with 11 bases left in between. The length of the CDR3 is 13 residues. Per germline, CDR1 SGHAT and CDR2 FQNNGV. CDR3 DNA: TGTGCCAGCAGCTCCGACTTCCGGAATGAGCAGTTCTTC. This encodes CASSSDFRNEQFF.

The rearrangement uses TRBV10-2 and TRBJ1-1, with 9 bases fitting TRBD1. This CDR3 has 13 amino acids. J lost 2 bases, V lost 6 bases, and 1 base had no gene match. Germline V CDR1 and CDR2: WSHSY, SAAADI. The CDR3 loop is CASRGQGNTEAFF. The CDR3 DNA is TGCGCCAGCAGGGGACAGGGAAACACTGAAGCTTTCTTT.

This clone was counted a few times. The chain combines TRBV5-1 with TRBJ2-6, with TRBD2 matching 14 bases. The CDR3 length is 17 residues. Trimming at V came to 4 bases and at J to 3 bases, leaving 3 bases not matched to a gene. Germline CDR1 SGHRS, CDR2 YFSETQ. CDR3 amino acids: CASSGGLAGVGANVLTF. The CDR3 nucleotides are TGCGCCAGCAGCGGGGGACTAGCGGGAGTTGGGGCCAACGTCCTGACTTTC.

The V call is TRBV29-1, the J call TRBJ1-4; a weak D match, TRBD1 (5 bases). V was clipped by 5 bases and J by 4 bases, with 11 bases between them. In germline, CDR1 is SQVTM, CDR2 ANQGSEA. CDR3 length: 13 amino acids. The CDR3 is CSVSGTGNEKLFF. The DNA for the CDR3 is TGCAGCGTTTCCGGGACGGGTAATGAAAAACTGTTTTTT.

This chain joins TRBV7-8 and TRBJ1-1; 9 positions agree with TRBD1. From germline, CDR1 is SGHVS and CDR2 FQNEAQ. This CDR3 has 14 residues. The ends lost 5 bases at V and 4 bases at J; junction bases unmatched: 5. CDR3 DNA: TGTGCCAGCAGCGGGACAGGGTCGGCCACTGAAGCTTTCTTT. This gives the protein CASSGTGSATEAFF.

This chain uses TRBV19 with TRBJ1-5; D call uncertain. Trimming took off 6 bases at V and 2 bases at J, with 8 bases between the two ends. Germline V gene sequence: CDR1 LNHDA, CDR2 SQIVND (reference sequence). This CDR3 has 13 residues. The CDR3 DNA follows: TGTGCCAGTAGGGAGGGCGGCAATCAGCCCCAGCATTTT. Protein product: CASREGGNQPQHF.

The V call is TRBV9, the J call TRBJ2-1; possible D gene TRBD2, 6 bases. V shed 0 bases and J shed 3 bases, with 31 bases lying between them. This CDR3 has 22 residues. The germline V gene encodes CDR1 SGDLS and CDR2 YYNGEE. The CDR3 reads CASSVGGPEGTDSRLLYNEQFF. The DNA for the CDR3 is TGTGCCAGCAGCGTAGGAGGGCCGGAGGGGACCGATAGCCGACTACTCTACAATGAGCAGTTCTTC. The entire variable domain, with the rest obtained from reference TRBV9 and TRBJ2-1, is as follows: DSGVTQTPKHLITATGQRVTLRCSPRSGDLSVYWYQQSLDQGLQFLIQYYNGEERAKGNILERFSAQQFPDLHSELNLSSLELGDSALYFCASSVGGPEGTDSRLLYNEQFFGPGTRLTVL.

The V and J genes are TRBV18 and TRBJ1-1; 8 nucleotides align to TRBD1. The trim removed 3 bases at V and 6 bases at J, leaving 12 bases unmatched. The CDR3 extends over 16 amino acids. CDR1 KGHSH and CDR2 LQKENI come from the germline V gene. CDR3 sequence (DNA): TGTGCCAGCTCACCTAGACTCACAGGGGGGGACTCTGAAGCTTTCTTT. It translates to CASSPRLTGGDSEAFF.

This clone was counted between two and nine times. Mismatch with germline at one junction end may stem from a read error. CDR3 residues: CATSRDKRIQIF. The CDR3 nucleotides are TGTGCCACCAGCAGAGATAAACGGATCCAGATTTTT. V is TRBV15 and J is TRBJ1-3; D gene ambiguous. Germline assignment: CDR1 LNHNV and CDR2 YYDKDF (reference sequence). The CDR3 is made up of 12 amino acids.